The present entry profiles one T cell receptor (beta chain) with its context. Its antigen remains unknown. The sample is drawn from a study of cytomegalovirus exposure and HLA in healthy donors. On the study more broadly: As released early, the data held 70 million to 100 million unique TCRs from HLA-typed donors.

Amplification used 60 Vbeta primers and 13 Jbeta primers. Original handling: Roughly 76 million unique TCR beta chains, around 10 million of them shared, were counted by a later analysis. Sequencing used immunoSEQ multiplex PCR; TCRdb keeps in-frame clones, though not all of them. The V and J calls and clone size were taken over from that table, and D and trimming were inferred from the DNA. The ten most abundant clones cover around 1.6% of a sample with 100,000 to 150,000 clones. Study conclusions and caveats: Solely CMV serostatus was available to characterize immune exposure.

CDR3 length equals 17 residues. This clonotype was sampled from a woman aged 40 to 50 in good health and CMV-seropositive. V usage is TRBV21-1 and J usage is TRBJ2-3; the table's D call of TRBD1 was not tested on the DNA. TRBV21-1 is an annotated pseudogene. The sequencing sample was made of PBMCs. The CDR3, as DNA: TGTGCCAGCAGCTCTAGGGACAAGTCGGTTGACACAGATACGCAGTATTTT. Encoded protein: CASSSRDKSVDTDTQYF.